This entry lists 24 T cell receptor beta chains sequenced from one sample in a study of post-analysis software for immune sequencing data. Sequencing libraries made from TCR beta cDNA carried unique molecular identifiers. One entry per CDR3 protein, called by TCRdb with MiXCR from the PCR reads. The sample includes about 540,000 distinct CDR3 sequences, around 36% of them seen just once. What these receptors recognize is not known. Study-wide results and caveats: Controls had lower frequencies than patients of about 5 TRBV segments, which included TRBV5-6, TRBV5-1 and TRBV20-1.

What was sequenced was blood. These receptors were collected from a girl aged 2-17 years with multiple sclerosis.

V usage is TRBV4-1 and J usage is TRBJ1-1, with D unclear. The CDR3 sequence is 16 residues long. V shed 4 bases and J shed 0 bases, with 15 bases lying between them. Germline loops: CDR1 MGHRA, CDR2 YSYEKL. This CDR3 is CASSLKGAPMNTEAFF. The DNA for the CDR3 is TGCGCCAGCAGCCTTAAGGGAGCCCCGATGAACACTGAAGCTTTCTTT.

The V call is TRBV28, the J call TRBJ2-5; 7 positions agree with TRBD1. J lost 8 bases, V lost 3 bases, and 18 bases had no gene match. The CDR3 is 17 amino acids. Germline V gene lookup returns CDR1 MDHEN and CDR2 SYDVKM. Here the CDR3 reads CASSFSPGQSLLDTQYF. DNA for the CDR3: TGTGCCAGCAGTTTTTCACCGGGACAGAGTCTTTTGGATACCCAGTACTTC. The whole variable domain, remainder taken from reference TRBV28 and TRBJ2-5, is DVKVTQSSRYLVKRTGEKVFLECVQDMDHENMFWYRQDPGLGLRLIYFSYDVKMKEKGDIPEGYSVSREKKERFSLILESASTNQTSMYLCASSFSPGQSLLDTQYFGPGTRLLVL.

This clonotype was detected only a few times. This chain uses TRBV4-1 with TRBJ2-3, with 10 bases identical to TRBD2. There are 15 residues in the CDR3. Germline V gene sequence: CDR1 MGHRA, CDR2 YSYEKL. Trimming cost V 6 bases and J 5 bases; bases outside gene matches: 8. CDR3 sequence reads: CASRLIAGGRDTQYF. As DNA, the CDR3 is TGCGCCAGCAGACTTATAGCGGGGGGAAGAGATACGCAGTATTTT.

The gene calls are TRBV11-2 and TRBJ1-1; TRBD1 is a possible D gene (5 bases). V was pared by 7 bases and J by 4 bases, with 19 bases between. The CDR3 extends over 15 amino acids. CDR1 is SGHAT and CDR2 is FQNNGV in the germline V gene. CDR3 amino acids: CASISLLGRGTEAFF. The CDR3 DNA sequence: TGTGCCAGCATATCACTACTGGGACGGGGCACTGAAGCTTTCTTT.

The chain links TRBV11-2 to TRBJ2-1; D perhaps matches TRBD2 (6 bases). Germline V gene data show CDR1 as SGHAT and CDR2 as FQNNGV. Trimming removed 3 bases at V and 3 bases at J, with 15 bases between. The CDR3 is made up of 16 amino acids. This CDR3 is CASSLALTGVYNEQFF. As DNA, the CDR3 is TGTGCCAGCAGCTTGGCCCTTACGGGGGTCTACAATGAGCAGTTCTTC.

The genes are TRBV20-1 and TRBJ2-3; D gene uncertain. Germline assignment: CDR1 DFQATT and CDR2 SNEGSKA (reference sequence). V dropped 0 bases and J dropped 10 bases, with 8 bases sitting between them. The CDR3 extends over 11 amino acids. CDR3 loop: CSARDPPSQYF. CDR3 bases: TGCAGTGCTAGAGACCCACCCTCGCAGTATTTT.

This chain joins TRBV24-1 and TRBJ1-5; D call uncertain. Looked up from germline, CDR1 is KGHDR and CDR2 is SFDVKD. The CDR3 runs 12 residues. Trimming cost V 6 bases and J 3 bases, with 5 bases left between them. CDR3 bases: TGTGCCACCAGTCGTACCAATCAGCCCCAGCATTTT. It codes for CATSRTNQPQHF.

The chain combines TRBV7-8 with TRBJ2-3, with 14 bases fitting TRBD2. In germline, CDR1 is SGHVS, CDR2 FQNEAQ. The CDR3 covers 18 residues. Trimming took 3 bases from V and 7 from J; bases not matched to a gene: 12. As DNA, the CDR3 is TGTGCCAGCAGCTTTCACCGGACTTGGACTAGCGGGGGGTATACGCAGTATTTT. Its translation is CASSFHRTWTSGGYTQYF.

The table lists this clonotype with a few counts. The chain is built from TRBV7-2 and TRBJ1-1, with 8 bases identical to TRBD1. Germline V lookup: CDR1 SGHTA, CDR2 FQGNSA. CDR3 length equals 14 residues. Trimming at V came to 6 bases and at J to 4 bases, leaving 7 bases not matched to a gene. The CDR3 nucleotides are TGTGCCAGCAGGGAGACAGGGGCGCGCACTGAAGCTTTCTTT. It specifies CASRETGARTEAFF.

The chain joins TRBV5-1 to TRBJ2-5, with 7 bases lining up with TRBD1. The ends lost 0 bases at V and 1 base at J; junction bases unmatched: 6. The CDR3 runs to 16 residues. Per germline, CDR1 SGHRS and CDR2 YFSETQ. The CDR3 spells CASSLGDRAIQETQYF. CDR3 sequence (DNA): TGCGCCAGCAGCTTGGGGGACAGAGCCATCCAAGAGACCCAGTACTTC.

CDR3 nucleotide sequence: TGTGCCAGCAGCCAAGTTGTGGGGGGTTTGGAGCTGTTTTTT. Translating it yields CASSQVVGGLELFF. This sequence joins TRBV14 and TRBJ2-2; weak D call: TRBD2 (6 bases). V was clipped by 1 base and J by 10 bases, with 13 bases between them. The CDR3 spans 14 residues. Per the germline V gene, CDR1 is SGHDN and CDR2 is FVKESK. The full variable domain, with the rest looked up from reference TRBV14 and TRBJ2-2, is EAGVTQFPSHSVIEKGQTVTLRCDPISGHDNLYWYRRVMGKEIKFLLHFVKESKQDESGMPNNRFLAERTGGTYSTLKVQPAELEDSGVYFCASSQVVGGLELFFGEGSRLTVL.

The chain uses TRBV5-1 and TRBJ2-1; 10 bases are shared with TRBD1. The CDR3 is made up of 15 amino acids. Germline loops: CDR1 SGHRS, CDR2 YFSETQ. The J segment lost 8 bases and the V segment lost 4 bases, leaving 9 bases of the junction unmatched. CDR3 sequence: CASSPWETGGDEQFF. As DNA, the CDR3 is TGCGCCAGCAGCCCGTGGGAGACAGGGGGCGATGAGCAGTTCTTC.

The chain combines TRBV3-1 with TRBJ1-5; D is undetermined. CDR1 and CDR2 from the germline V gene are LGHDT and YNNKEL (reference sequence). V gave up 0 bases and J gave up 7 bases, with 13 bases separating them. This CDR3 contains 15 residues. CDR3 loop: CASSQDSGPGQPQHF. In DNA, the CDR3 is TGTGCCAGCAGCCAAGATTCGGGCCCCGGGCAGCCCCAGCATTTT.

V is TRBV12-3 or TRBV12-4 and J is TRBJ2-7; no reliable D call. The CDR3 runs 12 residues. The ends were cut back, 9 bases at V and 3 bases at J, with 12 bases in the middle. Written as DNA, the CDR3 is TGTGCCAGTGGCCGGAATATCTACGAGCAGTACTTC. It is translated as CASGRNIYEQYF.

The V gene is TRBV14, the J gene TRBJ2-7; TRBD2 matches 7 bases. The CDR3 consists of 13 residues. V was clipped by 3 bases and J by 6 bases; unmatched bases: 5. Germline assignment: CDR1 SGHDN and CDR2 FVKESK. Written as DNA, the CDR3 is TGTGCCAGCAGCCAGGGTTGGGGGGGCGAGCAGTACTTC. Protein: CASSQGWGGEQYF. Variable domain in full (rest from reference TRBV14 and TRBJ2-7): EAGVTQFPSHSVIEKGQTVTLRCDPISGHDNLYWYRRVMGKEIKFLLHFVKESKQDESGMPNNRFLAERTGGTYSTLKVQPAELEDSGVYFCASSQGWGGEQYFGPGTRLTVT.

Concerning this clonotype: The junction departs from the called germline gene at one end, perhaps through a read error. The V and J genes are TRBV5-1 and TRBJ1-4; D gene uncertain. The CDR3 sequence is 14 residues long. Germline CDR1 and CDR2: SGHRS and YFSETQ. CDR3 sequence reads: CACSFQEGNEKLFF. The CDR3 DNA is TGCGCCTGCAGCTTTCAGGAGGGCAATGAAAAACTGTTTTTT.

The chain recombines TRBV6-1 with TRBJ1-1; TRBD1 matches at 7 bases. CDR1 MNHNS and CDR2 SASEGT come from the germline V gene. The CDR3 contains 16 residues. Unmatched junction bases numbered 6, after V lost 1 base and J lost 1 base. The CDR3 coding sequence is TGTGCCAGCAGTGAAGGATCGAGGACAGGGAACACTGAAGCTTTCTTT. Residues: CASSEGSRTGNTEAFF.

Points on this clonotype: A clone one base away is much larger, so this may be a read error. The CDR3 bases are TGTGCCTCGCGTCGAGCGGGGGAGATCACAGATACGCAGTATTTT. This codes for CASRRAGEITDTQYF. The chain carries TRBV10-3 and TRBJ2-3, with 8 bases fitting TRBD2. This CDR3 is 15 amino acids long. The junction had 12 bases not matched to a gene; V was cut back by 11 bases and J by 2 bases. Germline V gene sequence: CDR1 ENHRY, CDR2 SYGVKD.

This clonotype was counted between two and nine times. This chain uses TRBV12-3 or TRBV12-4 with TRBJ2-2, with unresolved D. Trimming cost V 1 base and J 0 bases, with 3 bases left between them. The CDR3 spans 14 residues. CDR3 loop: CASSLEPNTGELFF. The CDR3 DNA reads TGTGCCAGCAGTTTAGAACCGAACACCGGGGAGCTGTTTTTT.

The chain is built from TRBV11-2 and TRBJ2-1, with TRBD2 matching 12 bases. The CDR3 is 14 residues long. Trimming cost V 7 bases and J 6 bases; bases outside gene matches: 4. The germline V gene encodes CDR1 SGHAT and CDR2 FQNNGV. This CDR3 is CASNLAGGGNEQFF. The CDR3 DNA is TGTGCCAGCAACCTAGCGGGGGGGGGCAATGAGCAGTTCTTC.

The V gene is TRBV7-9, the J gene TRBJ2-4, with 9 bases fitting TRBD1. CDR3 length: 15 residues. With 5 bases clipped from V and 8 bases from J, the junction kept 10 bases outside the gene matches. CDR1 SEHNR and CDR2 FQNEAQ come from the germline V gene (reference sequence). CDR3 region: CASSPIGTGLDIQYF. The DNA for the CDR3 is TGTGCCAGCAGCCCTATAGGGACAGGGCTGGACATTCAGTACTTC.

This clonotype was found a few times. The chain combines TRBV25-1 with TRBJ2-1, with 10 bases lining up with TRBD2. V lost 4 bases and J lost 4; bases outside the gene matches: 7. The germline V gene encodes CDR1 MGHDK and CDR2 SYGVNS. This CDR3 is 16 amino acids long. CDR3 residues: CASSGQRGGLYNEQFF. CDR3 in DNA: TGTGCCAGCAGTGGACAGCGGGGGGGCCTGTACAATGAGCAGTTCTTC.

The chain has TRBV6-5 and TRBJ1-2; maybe TRBD1 (5 bases). CDR3 length equals 13 residues. CDR1 and CDR2 (germline): MNHEY, SVGAGI. V was trimmed by 7 bases and J by 5 bases, leaving 14 bases between them. CDR3 nucleotides: TGTGCCAGCACCAAGGAGGGGAGATATGGCTACACCTTC. Residues: CASTKEGRYGYTF.

The chain joins TRBV4-1 to TRBJ2-7; D may match TRBD1 or TRBD2 (5 bases each). Trimming stripped 0 bases from V and 2 bases from J, with 11 bases between. CDR3 length: 15 residues. CDR1 is MGHRA and CDR2 is YSYEKL in the germline V gene. The CDR3 loop is CASSQDQPGPYEQYF. CDR3 nucleotides: TGCGCCAGCAGCCAAGATCAACCGGGGCCCTACGAGCAGTACTTC.